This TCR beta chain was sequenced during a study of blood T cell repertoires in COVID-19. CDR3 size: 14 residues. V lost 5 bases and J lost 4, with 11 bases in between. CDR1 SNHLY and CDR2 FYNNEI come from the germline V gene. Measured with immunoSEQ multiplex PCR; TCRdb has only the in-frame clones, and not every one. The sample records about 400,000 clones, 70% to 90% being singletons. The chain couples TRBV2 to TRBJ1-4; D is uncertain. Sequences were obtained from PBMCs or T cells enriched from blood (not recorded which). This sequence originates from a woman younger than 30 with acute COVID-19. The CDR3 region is CASSYLGDNEKLFF. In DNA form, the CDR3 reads TGTGCCAGCAGTTACCTGGGAGATAATGAAAAACTGTTTTTT.